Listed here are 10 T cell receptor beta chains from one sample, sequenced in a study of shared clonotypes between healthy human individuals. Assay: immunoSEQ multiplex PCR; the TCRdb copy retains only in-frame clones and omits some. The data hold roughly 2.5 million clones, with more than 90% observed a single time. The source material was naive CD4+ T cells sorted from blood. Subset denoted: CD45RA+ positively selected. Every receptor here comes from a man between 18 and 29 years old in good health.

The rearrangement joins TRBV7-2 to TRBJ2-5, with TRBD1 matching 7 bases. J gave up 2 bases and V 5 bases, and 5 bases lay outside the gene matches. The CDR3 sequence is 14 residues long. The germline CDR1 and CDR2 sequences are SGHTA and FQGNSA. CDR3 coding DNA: TGTGCCAGCAGCACGGACAGGCTACAAGAGACCCAGTACTTC. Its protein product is CASSTDRLQETQYF.

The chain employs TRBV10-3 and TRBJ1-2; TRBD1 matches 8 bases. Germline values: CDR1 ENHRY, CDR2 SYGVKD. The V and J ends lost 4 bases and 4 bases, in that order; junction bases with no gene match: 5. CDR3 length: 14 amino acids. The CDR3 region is CAISGGDRTYGYTF. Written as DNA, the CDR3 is TGTGCCATCAGTGGAGGGGACAGGACCTATGGCTACACCTTC.

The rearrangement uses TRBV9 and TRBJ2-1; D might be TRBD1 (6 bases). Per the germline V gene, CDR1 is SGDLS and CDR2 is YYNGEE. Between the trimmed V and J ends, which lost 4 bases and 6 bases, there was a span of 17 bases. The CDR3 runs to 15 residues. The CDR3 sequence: CASSPSVRGGNEQFF. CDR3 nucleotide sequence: TGTGCCAGCAGCCCTTCCGTGCGAGGGGGCAATGAGCAGTTCTTC.

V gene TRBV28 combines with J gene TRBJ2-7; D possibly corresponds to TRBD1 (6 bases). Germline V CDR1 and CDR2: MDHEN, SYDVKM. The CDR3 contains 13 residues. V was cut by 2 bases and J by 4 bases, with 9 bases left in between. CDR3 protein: CASSLGTQYEQYF. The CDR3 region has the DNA TGTGCCAGCAGTTTAGGGACACAGTACGAGCAGTACTTC. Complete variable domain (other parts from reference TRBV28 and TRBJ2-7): DVKVTQSSRYLVKRTGEKVFLECVQDMDHENMFWYRQDPGLGLRLIYFSYDVKMKEKGDIPEGYSVSREKKERFSLILESASTNQTSMYLCASSLGTQYEQYFGPGTRLTVT.

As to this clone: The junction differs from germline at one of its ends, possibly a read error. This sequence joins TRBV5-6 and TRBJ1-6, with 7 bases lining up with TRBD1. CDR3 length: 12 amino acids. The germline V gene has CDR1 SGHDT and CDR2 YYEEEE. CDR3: CASSFTTGQPYF. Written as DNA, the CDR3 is TGTGCCAGCAGCTTTACTACGGGACAGCCTTACTTT.

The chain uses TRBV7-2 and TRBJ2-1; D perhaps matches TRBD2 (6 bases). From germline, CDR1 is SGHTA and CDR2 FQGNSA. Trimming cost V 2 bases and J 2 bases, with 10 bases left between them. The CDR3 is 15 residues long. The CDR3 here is CASSLMGGTYNEQFF. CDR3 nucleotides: TGTGCCAGCAGCTTAATGGGAGGCACCTACAATGAGCAGTTCTTC.

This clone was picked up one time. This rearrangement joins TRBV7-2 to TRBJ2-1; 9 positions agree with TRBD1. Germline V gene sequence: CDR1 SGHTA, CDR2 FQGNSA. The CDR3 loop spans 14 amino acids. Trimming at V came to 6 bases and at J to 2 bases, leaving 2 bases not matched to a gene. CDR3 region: CASSRDRAYNEQFF. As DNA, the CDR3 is TGTGCCAGCAGTCGGGACAGGGCCTACAATGAGCAGTTCTTC.

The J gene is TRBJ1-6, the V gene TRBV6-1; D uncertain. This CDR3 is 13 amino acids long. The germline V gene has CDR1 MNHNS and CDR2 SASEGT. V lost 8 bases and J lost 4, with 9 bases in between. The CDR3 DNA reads TGTGCCAGCGGGGAAGGTTATAATTCACCCCTCCACTTT. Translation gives CASGEGYNSPLHF.

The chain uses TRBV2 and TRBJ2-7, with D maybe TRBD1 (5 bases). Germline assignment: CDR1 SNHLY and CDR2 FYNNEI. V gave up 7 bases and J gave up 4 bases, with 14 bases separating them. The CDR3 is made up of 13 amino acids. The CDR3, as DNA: TGTGCCAGCAAGTCAGGGTTTGGGTACGAGCAGTACTTC. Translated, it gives CASKSGFGYEQYF.

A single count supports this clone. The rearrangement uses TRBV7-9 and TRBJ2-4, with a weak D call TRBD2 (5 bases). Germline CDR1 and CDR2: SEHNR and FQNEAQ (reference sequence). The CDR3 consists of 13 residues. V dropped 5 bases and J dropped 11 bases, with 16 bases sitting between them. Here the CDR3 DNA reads TGTGCCAGCAGCAGCCGGGATCGTCGGGTTCAGTACTTC. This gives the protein CASSSRDRRVQYF.